The 15 T cell receptor beta chains in this list originate from one sample, sequenced in a study of blood T cell repertoires in COVID-19. The method was immunoSEQ multiplex PCR; TCRdb's version includes in-frame clones alone and lacks a portion of them. The table includes about 210,000 clones, approximately 90% detected once. The sequenced sample consisted of PBMCs or T cells enriched from blood (not recorded which). These receptors were obtained from a woman in her forties in a cohort exposed to, infected with or recovered from COVID-19 (not recorded which).

The V and J genes are TRBV7-9 and TRBJ2-1; 12 positions agree with TRBD2. Trimming at V came to 5 bases and at J to 7 bases, leaving 9 bases not matched to a gene. The length of the CDR3 is 16 residues. From germline, CDR1 is SEHNR and CDR2 FQNEAQ (reference sequence). The chain's CDR3 is CASSPILAGGPNEQFF. The CDR3, as DNA: TGTGCCAGCAGCCCGATTCTAGCGGGAGGGCCGAATGAGCAGTTCTTC.

V is TRBV7-8 and J is TRBJ2-7, with D tentatively TRBD2 (5 bases). V lost 6 bases and J lost 3, with 9 bases in between. The CDR3 covers 12 residues. Germline V gives CDR1 SGHVS, CDR2 FQNEAQ. CDR3 sequence reads: CASSRGYYEQYF. The CDR3, as DNA: TGTGCCAGCAGTCGCGGGTACTACGAGCAGTACTTC. Full variable domain (outside the CDR3, taken from reference TRBV7-8 and TRBJ2-7): GAGVSQSPRYKVAKRGQDVALRCDPISGHVSLFWYQQALGQGPEFLTYFQNEAQLDKSGLPSDRFFAERPEGSVSTLKIQRTQQEDSAVYLCASSRGYYEQYFGPGTRLTVT.

The chain is built from TRBV7-2 and TRBJ2-2; weak D call: TRBD1 (6 bases). Per the germline V gene, CDR1 is SGHTA and CDR2 is FQGNSA. This CDR3 spans 13 amino acids. Trimming pared 5 bases from V and 6 bases from J, leaving 10 bases between. DNA for the CDR3: TGTGCCAGCAGCGCCCGGACAGCCGGGGAGCTGTTTTTT. Its translation is CASSARTAGELFF.

The chain carries TRBV7-8 and TRBJ1-2; 8 bases are a match to TRBD1. The CDR3 has 14 amino acids. The germline gives CDR1 SGHVS, CDR2 FQNEAQ. The V gene end was trimmed by 1 base and the J gene end by 8 bases; junction bases not matched to a gene: 6. The CDR3 nucleotides read TGTGCCAGCAGCTTAGGGACAGGGAGAGACGGCTACACCTTC. Translation gives CASSLGTGRDGYTF. Together with reference TRBV7-8 and TRBJ1-2, the CDR3 gives the full variable domain: GAGVSQSPRYKVAKRGQDVALRCDPISGHVSLFWYQQALGQGPEFLTYFQNEAQLDKSGLPSDRFFAERPEGSVSTLKIQRTQQEDSAVYLCASSLGTGRDGYTFGSGTRLTVV.

The chain uses TRBV19 and TRBJ2-7, with 11 bases that match TRBD1. CDR3 length: 15 residues. Germline trimming cut 5 bases from V and 4 bases from J; bases unmatched to any gene: 7. Germline values: CDR1 LNHDA, CDR2 SQIVND (reference sequence). The CDR3 loop is CASSVTGTGGYEQYF. CDR3 sequence (DNA): TGTGCCAGTAGTGTCACCGGGACAGGGGGTTACGAGCAGTACTTC.

V is TRBV3-1 (or the pseudogene TRBV3-2) and J is TRBJ2-7, with 9 bases aligning to TRBD1. The V segment lost 3 bases and the J segment 2 bases; nucleotides outside the gene matches: 8. Per germline, CDR1 LGHDT and CDR2 YNNKEL (reference sequence). CDR3 length: 16 amino acids. The CDR3 sequence is CASSQVRDRATYEQYF. The CDR3 region has the DNA TGTGCCAGCAGCCAGGTCCGGGACAGGGCCACCTACGAGCAGTACTTC.

This clone appeared a few times. V is TRBV6-4 and J is TRBJ2-6; D remains ambiguous. Between the trimmed V and J ends, which lost 0 bases and 0 bases, there was a span of 6 bases. This CDR3 is 16 amino acids long. The V gene's germline CDR1 is MRHNA and CDR2 SNTAGT. CDR3 protein: CASSDSIASGANVLTF. CDR3 coding DNA: TGTGCCAGCAGTGACTCGATAGCCTCTGGGGCCAACGTCCTGACTTTC.

The chain couples TRBV6-5 to TRBJ1-1; D not resolved. Germline CDR1 MNHEY, CDR2 SVGAGI. Trimming shortened V by 0 bases and J by 3 bases, and 14 bases separated the two germline ends. This CDR3 region has 16 residues. CDR3 amino acids: CASSYSPGDGDTEAFF. CDR3 bases: TGTGCCAGCAGTTACTCGCCGGGAGACGGAGACACTGAAGCTTTCTTT.

The V and J genes are TRBV4-1 and TRBJ1-2; 7 nucleotides line up with TRBD1. Germline V lookup: CDR1 MGHRA, CDR2 YSYEKL. There are 16 residues in the CDR3. J was trimmed by 5 bases and V by 0 bases; bases with no gene match: 9. The CDR3 region is CASSQDRPGGRYGYTF. CDR3 nucleotides: TGCGCCAGCAGCCAAGATAGGCCAGGGGGGAGGTATGGCTACACCTTC.

The rearrangement uses TRBV28 and TRBJ2-1; TRBD2 agrees at 7 bases. The germline V gene has CDR1 MDHEN and CDR2 SYDVKM. The CDR3 totals 15 residues. Germline trimming cut 2 bases from V and 7 bases from J; bases unmatched to any gene: 8. In DNA, the CDR3 is TGTGCCAGCAGTTTAAGTAAAGAGGGAGGGAATGAGCAGTTCTTC. Its translation is CASSLSKEGGNEQFF.

This chain links TRBV5-4 with TRBJ1-1; weak D call: TRBD1 (5 bases). The length of the CDR3 is 15 residues. Germline CDR1 is SGHNT and CDR2 is YYREEE (reference sequence). The ends were cut back, 2 bases at V and 0 bases at J, with 11 bases in the middle. The CDR3 loop reads CASSFPGLMNTEAFF. Written as DNA, the CDR3 is TGTGCCAGCAGCTTCCCGGGACTCATGAACACTGAAGCTTTCTTT.

This chain joins TRBV27 and TRBJ1-2; D is unresolved. CDR1 is MNHEY and CDR2 is SMNVEV in the germline V gene (reference sequence). This CDR3 has 13 residues. The ends were cut back, 3 bases at V and 11 bases at J, with 16 bases in the middle. The DNA of the CDR3 is TGTGCCAGCAGTTTTTCACCCGGACTTCCATACACCTTC. It codes for CASSFSPGLPYTF.

The V gene is TRBV19, the J gene TRBJ2-2, with TRBD2 identical over 14 bases. The CDR3 extends over 21 amino acids. Germline V gene lookup returns CDR1 LNHDA and CDR2 SQIVND (reference sequence). Trimming removed 3 bases from V and 2 bases from J; junction bases left unmatched: 14. This CDR3 is CASSMRIPGLAGAQNTGELFF. CDR3 DNA sequence: TGTGCCAGTAGTATGCGTATCCCGGGACTAGCGGGAGCCCAAAACACCGGGGAGCTGTTTTTT.

This clone occurred once. The chain recombines TRBV28 with TRBJ2-1; 10 bases are shared with TRBD2. The V and J ends lost 5 bases and 8 bases, in that order; junction bases with no gene match: 12. The CDR3 spans 16 residues. From germline, CDR1 is MDHEN and CDR2 SYDVKM. CDR3 residues: CASSLELAGYVDEQFF. CDR3 nucleotide sequence: TGTGCCAGCAGTCTCGAACTAGCGGGATACGTAGATGAGCAGTTCTTC.

The chain couples TRBV11-2 to TRBJ2-3; D uncertain. The CDR3 consists of 15 residues. Germline loops: CDR1 SGHAT, CDR2 FQNNGV. Trimming pared 1 base from V and 3 bases from J, leaving 11 bases between. The CDR3 here is CASSLGWSVTDTQYF. CDR3 sequence (DNA): TGTGCCAGCAGCTTAGGATGGTCGGTAACAGATACGCAGTATTTT.